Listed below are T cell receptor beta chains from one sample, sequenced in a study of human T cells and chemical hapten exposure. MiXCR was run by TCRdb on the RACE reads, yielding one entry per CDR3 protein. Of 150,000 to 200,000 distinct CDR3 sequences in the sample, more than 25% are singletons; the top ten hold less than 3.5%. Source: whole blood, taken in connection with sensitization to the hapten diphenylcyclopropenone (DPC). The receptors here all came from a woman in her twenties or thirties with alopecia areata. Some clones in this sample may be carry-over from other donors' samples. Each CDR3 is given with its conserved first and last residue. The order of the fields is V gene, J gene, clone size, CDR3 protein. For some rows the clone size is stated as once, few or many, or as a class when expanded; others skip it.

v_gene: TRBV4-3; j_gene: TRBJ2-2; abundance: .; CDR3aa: CASSQDYKNTGELFF
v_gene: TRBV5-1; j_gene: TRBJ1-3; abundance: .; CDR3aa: CASSGQGLDTIYF
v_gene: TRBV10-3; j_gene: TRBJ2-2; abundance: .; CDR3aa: CAIGTFKNTGELFF
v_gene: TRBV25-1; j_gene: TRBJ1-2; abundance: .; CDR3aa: CASTDSRITNYGYTF
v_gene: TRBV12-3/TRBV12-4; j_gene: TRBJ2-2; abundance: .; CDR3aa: CASSSISVNTGELFF
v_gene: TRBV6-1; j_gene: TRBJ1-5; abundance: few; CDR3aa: CASSGGEWQPQHF
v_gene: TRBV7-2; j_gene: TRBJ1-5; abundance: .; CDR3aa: CASSFLTSNQPQHF
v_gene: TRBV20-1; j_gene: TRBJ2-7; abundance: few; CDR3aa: CSASDLAGGSYEQYF
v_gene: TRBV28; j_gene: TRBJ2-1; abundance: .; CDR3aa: CASRGTPYNEQFF
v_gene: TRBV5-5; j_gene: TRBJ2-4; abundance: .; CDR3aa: CASSSAGTRRDIQYF
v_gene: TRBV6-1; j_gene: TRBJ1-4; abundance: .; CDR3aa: CASSEITYNEKLFF
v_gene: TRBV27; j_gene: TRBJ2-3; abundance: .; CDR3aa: CASSFLAGVPDTQYF
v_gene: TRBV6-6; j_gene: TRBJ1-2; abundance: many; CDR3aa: CASSKPIRESNYGYTF
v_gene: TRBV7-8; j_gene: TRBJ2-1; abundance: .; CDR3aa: CASSPREGGAYNEQFF
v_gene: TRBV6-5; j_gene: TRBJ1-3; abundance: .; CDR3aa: CASSYGTGDSGNTIYF
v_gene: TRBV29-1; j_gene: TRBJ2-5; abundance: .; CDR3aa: CSAVRDAGPETQYF
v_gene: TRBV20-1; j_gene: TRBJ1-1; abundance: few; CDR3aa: CSARVSDYMNTEAFF
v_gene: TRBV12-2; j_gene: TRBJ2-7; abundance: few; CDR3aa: CASRLGAGDRGYEQYF
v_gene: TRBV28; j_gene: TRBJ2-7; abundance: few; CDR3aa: CASRPSGLAYEQYF
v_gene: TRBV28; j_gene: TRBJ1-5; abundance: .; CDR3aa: CASSFTGARKHSNQPQHF
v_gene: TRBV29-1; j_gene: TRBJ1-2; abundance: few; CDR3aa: CSVWTGGNYGYTF
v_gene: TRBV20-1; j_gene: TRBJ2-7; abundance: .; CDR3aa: CSARKQLGDEQYF
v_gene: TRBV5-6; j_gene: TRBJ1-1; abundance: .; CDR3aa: CASSLTAMNTEAFF
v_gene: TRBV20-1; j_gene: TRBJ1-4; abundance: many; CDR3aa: CSVTRRSGTLNEKLFF
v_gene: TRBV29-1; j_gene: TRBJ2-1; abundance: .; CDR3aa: CSVVRPTSGRHNEQFF
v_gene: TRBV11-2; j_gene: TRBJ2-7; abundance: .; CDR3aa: CASSLGSGPYEQYF
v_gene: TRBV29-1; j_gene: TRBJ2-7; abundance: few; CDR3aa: CSVSLGYEQYF
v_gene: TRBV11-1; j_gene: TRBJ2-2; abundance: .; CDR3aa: CASSRTTGATGELFF
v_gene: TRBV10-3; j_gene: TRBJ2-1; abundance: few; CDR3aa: CAISPPGLVFNEQFF
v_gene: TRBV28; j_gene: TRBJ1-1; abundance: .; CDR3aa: CASSSHTGVVASEAFF
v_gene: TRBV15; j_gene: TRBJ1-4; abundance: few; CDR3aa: CATSRDPPGGSNEKLFF
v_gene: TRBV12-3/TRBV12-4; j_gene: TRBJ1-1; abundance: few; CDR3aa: CASRLWNTEAFF
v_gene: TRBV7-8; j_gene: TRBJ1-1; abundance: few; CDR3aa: CASSSTGDMNTEAFF
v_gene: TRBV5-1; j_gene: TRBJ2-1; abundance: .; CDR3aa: CASSLGQGDEQFF
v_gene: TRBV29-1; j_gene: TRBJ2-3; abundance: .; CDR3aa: CSVVRTDTQYF
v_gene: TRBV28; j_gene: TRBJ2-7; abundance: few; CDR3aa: CASRSPGNEQYF
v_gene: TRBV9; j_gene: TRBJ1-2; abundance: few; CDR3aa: CASSPTGGYGYTF
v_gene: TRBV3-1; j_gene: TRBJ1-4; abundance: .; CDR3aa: CASSSGTGDEKLFF
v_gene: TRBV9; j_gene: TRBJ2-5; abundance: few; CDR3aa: CASSGLAGEVETQYF
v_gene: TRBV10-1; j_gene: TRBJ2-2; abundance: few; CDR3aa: CASGTANTGELFF
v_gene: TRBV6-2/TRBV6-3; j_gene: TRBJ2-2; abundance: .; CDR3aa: CASTISGTSNTGELFF